The source of this T cell receptor (beta chain) is a study of blood T cell repertoires in COVID-19. Across the whole study: From T cells, B-cell-depleted T cells, or PBMCs came the material, which was cDNA or gDNA.

Germline V gene data show CDR1 as SEHNR and CDR2 as FQNEAQ (reference sequence). The V end was cut by 6 bases, the J end by 0 bases, with 24 bases between. The CDR3 runs 19 residues. Study processing details: Researchers report that nucleated cell counts were estimated from reference gene primer amplification. This table comes from immunoSEQ multiplex PCR, and its TCRdb copy is limited to in-frame clones, with some not included. That table is the source of V, J and clone size, and D and trimming were worked out from the DNA. Counted here are around 170,000 clones, roughly 80% occurring once; the ten biggest clones make up roughly 6.6%.

The clonotype comes from a woman aged 35 to 49 with acute or convalescent COVID-19. The sequenced material came from peripheral blood. The V call is TRBV7-9, the J call TRBJ2-1; D possibly corresponds to TRBD2 (7 bases). The CDR3 loop is CASSKSGASGVSSYNEQFF. The CDR3 nucleotides read TGTGCCAGCAGTAAATCGGGGGCTAGCGGAGTTAGCTCCTACAATGAGCAGTTCTTC.